These T cell receptor beta chains were read from a single sample in a study of immune evolution from preneoplasia to lung adenocarcinoma. Data came from immunoSEQ multiplex PCR; TCRdb stores just in-frame clones and leaves some out. This table has roughly 8,800 clones, approximately 80% appearing once. Material for sequencing was FFPE lung adenocarcinoma in situ tissue. Every receptor here comes from a person aged 65 to 85 with lung adenocarcinoma. Each CDR3 is given with its conserved first and last residue. Fields, in order: V gene, J gene, CDR3 protein.

V gene: TRBV6-6
J gene: TRBJ2-5
CDR3 protein: CASRARVHIETQYF

V gene: TRBV11-3
J gene: TRBJ1-1
CDR3 protein: CASSLDGFRGIF

V gene: TRBV28
J gene: TRBJ2-3
CDR3 protein: CASSPQGAGTDTQYF

V gene: TRBV2
J gene: TRBJ1-2
CDR3 protein: CASNKPGGYGYTF

V gene: TRBV6-1
J gene: TRBJ1-1
CDR3 protein: CASSDGSRAEAFF

V gene: TRBV13
J gene: TRBJ2-7
CDR3 protein: CASSPPDRGNDEQYF

V gene: TRBV9
J gene: TRBJ2-2
CDR3 protein: CASSVDGERGRTGELFF

V gene: TRBV30
J gene: TRBJ1-6
CDR3 protein: CAWSTTSSPLHF

V gene: TRBV5-1
J gene: TRBJ2-1
CDR3 protein: CASSHTSGGMGEQFF

V gene: TRBV28
J gene: TRBJ1-1
CDR3 protein: CASSSTGWKTEAFF

V gene: TRBV7-8
J gene: TRBJ2-5
CDR3 protein: CASGQGEETQYF

V gene: TRBV11-2
J gene: TRBJ2-3
CDR3 protein: CASSLGTSGDADTQYF

V gene: TRBV19
J gene: TRBJ1-2
CDR3 protein: CATSRAGEGYTF

V gene: TRBV4-2
J gene: TRBJ1-3
CDR3 protein: CANSQDAVGQPSGNTIYF

V gene: TRBV6-5
J gene: TRBJ2-5
CDR3 protein: CASSYGTGGKETQYF